This is a list of T cell receptor beta chains from one sample in a study of OX40 agonist ivuxolimab in advanced cancers. The protocol was immunoSEQ multiplex PCR, while the TCRdb copy is restricted to in-frame clones and leaves out a portion. The sample includes 40,000 to 55,000 clones, approximately 81% of them seen just once. Sequenced material: CD4+ or CD8+ T cells sorted from blood, taken in a trial of the OX40 agonist ivuxolimab. These TCRs come from an adult with an advanced solid tumor such as melanoma, head and neck, liver or kidney cancer. Both conserved end residues are trimmed from each CDR3. Fields, in order: J gene, V gene, CDR3 protein.

TRBJ2-1 TRBV7-6 ASSLGLNEQF
TRBJ2-3 TRBV6-6 ASSYSRTRSVN
TRBJ2-1 TRBV19 ASSMLSEQF
TRBJ2-7 TRBV5-4 ASSLGVYEQY
TRBJ1-6 TRBV27 ASSLQVVVSPLH
TRBJ2-1 TRBV19 ASSISGTGLGNEQF
TRBJ2-3 TRBV10-3 AISEPSQGDTQY
TRBJ2-7 TRBV14 ASSHWDGSYEQY
TRBJ2-7 TRBV19 ASGQGTAYEQY
TRBJ1-5 TRBV28 ATNTREFSNQPQH
TRBJ2-7 TRBV27 ASRSLAGASYEQY
TRBJ2-7 TRBV7-2 ASSLRANALYYEQY
TRBJ1-2 TRBV7-9 ASSLDLVVLGYGYT
TRBJ2-3 TRBV7-8 ASHPSFTDTQY
TRBJ1-2 TRBV7-9 ASSPPGGHGYT
TRBJ2-7 TRBV5-1 ASSLAQGYYEQY
TRBJ2-1 TRBV11-2 ASRVEGGYNEQF
TRBJ2-3 TRBV6-1 ASSEYRGPPPTDTQY
TRBJ2-1 TRBV4-1 ASSLAIYNEQF
TRBJ2-5 TRBV6-6 ASLGWTGREGTQY
TRBJ2-3 TRBV7-3 ASSPSSGRWADTQY
TRBJ2-7 TRBV30 AWSGTAPRLSYEQY
TRBJ1-2 TRBV4-1 ASSQDWGGDGYT
TRBJ1-1 TRBV28 ASSFPGQDAF
TRBJ2-5 TRBV19 ASTSHRGPPETQY
TRBJ2-1 TRBV6-4 ASSDSTQSSYNEQF
TRBJ1-1 TRBV6-5 ASSYSRAPGPEAF
TRBJ2-7 TRBV27 ASRYTGGEVYEQY
TRBJ2-5 TRBV7-9 ASSLAGRSETQY
TRBJ1-6 TRBV28 ASSHEDRAYSPLH
TRBJ1-1 TRBV7-9 ASSWGQGDTEAF
TRBJ2-3 TRBV5-8 ASSIVGVPTDTQY
TRBJ1-2 TRBV25-1 ASSDLRDPTMGYT
TRBJ2-5 TRBV7-7 ASSAWDRSQETQY
TRBJ2-3 TRBV4-1 ASSLDSTDTQY
TRBJ2-5 TRBV7-9 ASSLAVGETQY
TRBJ1-2 TRBV30 AWSVGTGFGYT
TRBJ2-7 TRBV9 ASSLSTVTYEQY
TRBJ1-5 TRBV7-6 ASSLDGGGPRYSNQPQH
TRBJ2-3 TRBV6-4 ASSKGQDTDTQY
TRBJ2-3 TRBV27 ASSLMGLTTDTQY
TRBJ2-7 TRBV5-1 ASSLAQGWYEQY
TRBJ2-7 TRBV6-6 ASSYSQGNYEQY
TRBJ1-3 TRBV15 ATSRDPGSGNTIY
TRBJ2-1 TRBV10-1 ASSENRGGYNEQF
TRBJ2-2 TRBV29-1 SVPQGATGELF
TRBJ1-2 TRBV30 AWRGSVGAIVGYT
TRBJ1-3 TRBV7-9 ASSLVLSGNTIY
TRBJ1-2 TRBV7-8 ASSRDRDRGLVGYT
TRBJ1-2 TRBV27 ASSFHQGYGYT
TRBJ2-1 TRBV14 ASSQIGGEQF
TRBJ2-1 TRBV4-1 ASSLTGVAGGGNEQF